The 30 T cell receptor beta chains below come from one sample, sequenced in a study of CD8+CD57+ T cells in acquired aplastic anemia. CDR3 and TCR beta VDJ profiling relied on a genomic DNA template. TCRdb reprocessed the reads via MiXCR and lists one record per CDR3 protein. Among some 42,000 distinct CDR3 sequences listed, around 67% were seen once. The specimen was sorted CD4+, CD8+, or CD8+CD57+ T cells (not recorded which) from PBMCs. All receptors derive from a human donor in good health, serving as a control.

Concerning this clonotype: A read error may explain this, as a much larger clone is one base away. V usage is TRBV7-2 and J usage is TRBJ1-5; weak D call: TRBD1 (5 bases). CDR1 and CDR2 from the germline V gene are SGHTA and FQGNSA. The CDR3 covers 14 residues. In DNA form, the CDR3 reads TGTGCCGGCAGCTCCCAGGGAGGGGATCAGCCCCAGCATTTT. Translation gives CAGSSQGGDQPQHF.

The chain carries TRBV6-1 and TRBJ2-7; D is perhaps TRBD1 or TRBD2 (5 bases each). The CDR3 runs to 14 residues. CDR1 and CDR2 (germline): MNHNS, SASEGT. Trimming shortened V by 6 bases and J by 5 bases, and 17 bases separated the two germline ends. Here the CDR3 DNA reads TGTGCCAGCAGCAGGGACCAAGCGGCCCACGAGCAGTACTTC. As protein: CASSRDQAAHEQYF.

For the CDR3, the DNA is TGTGCCATCAGTGGGCCCCTTCAGGGAGCCTACGAGCAGTACTTC. Its protein is CAISGPLQGAYEQYF. The chain is built from TRBV10-3 and TRBJ2-7; D may correspond to TRBD1 or TRBD2 (5 bases each). Deletions cut 4 bases from V and 2 bases from J, with 15 bases between. CDR3 size: 15 residues. Germline V gene data show CDR1 as ENHRY and CDR2 as SYGVKD.

The chain joins TRBV15 to TRBJ2-5, with 7 nucleotides matching TRBD1. CDR1 and CDR2 from the germline V gene are LNHNV and YYDKDF (reference sequence). J lost 3 bases, V lost 0 bases, and 7 bases had no gene match. CDR3 length equals 16 residues. The CDR3 DNA reads as TGTGCCACCAGCAGAGATCTGGGACAGAGCGAAGAGACCCAGTACTTC. As protein: CATSRDLGQSEETQYF.

Turning to this clonotype: A read error may be the cause here, since a much bigger clone is one base away. The CDR3 DNA reads TGTGCCAGCAGTTACGGGGGGCCGGATCAGCCCCAGCATTTT. Amino acids: CASSYGGPDQPQHF. The gene calls are TRBV6-2 or TRBV6-3 and TRBJ1-5; weak D call: TRBD1 (6 bases). The CDR3 loop spans 14 amino acids. Deletions cut 2 bases from V and 5 bases from J, with 10 bases between. Germline V lookup: CDR1 MNHEY, CDR2 SVGEGT.

The chain is built from TRBV10-2 and TRBJ2-2; D might be TRBD1 (6 bases). Germline values: CDR1 WSHSY, CDR2 SAAADI. This CDR3 is built from 15 residues. V gave up 3 bases and J gave up 3 bases, with 11 bases separating them. The CDR3 here is CASSDGQRYTGELFF. CDR3 coding DNA: TGCGCCAGCAGTGACGGACAGAGATACACCGGGGAGCTGTTTTTT.

This clonotype was observed a few times. J is TRBJ1-1 and V is TRBV29-1; D is unclear. Per germline, CDR1 SQVTM and CDR2 ANQGSEA. The CDR3 is 9 amino acids. The germline V and J ends were trimmed by 5 bases and 4 bases, with 2 bases remaining between them. The CDR3 DNA follows: TGCAGCGTTTCCACTGAAGCTTTCTTT. Amino acid sequence: CSVSTEAFF.

J is TRBJ1-1 and V is TRBV25-1, with TRBD1 matching 10 bases. The V and J ends lost 5 bases and 8 bases, in that order; junction bases with no gene match: 2. There are 12 residues in the CDR3. Germline V gene data show CDR1 as MGHDK and CDR2 as SYGVNS. CDR3 protein: CASSMDRGEAFF. Here the CDR3 DNA reads TGTGCCAGCAGTATGGACAGGGGGGAAGCTTTCTTT.

The chain is built from TRBV11-1 and TRBJ2-5; TRBD1 aligns across 11 bases. The DNA end favors TRBJ2-7, so the J call may be wrong. The CDR3 contains 19 residues. The germline CDR1 and CDR2 sequences are SGHAT and FQDESV (reference sequence). This chain's CDR3 is CASSSIQEDAGTGGYEQYF. The CDR3 nucleotides read TGTGCCAGCAGCTCGATCCAAGAAGACGCAGGGACAGGGGGCTACGAGCAGTACTTC.

This chain links TRBV7-2 with TRBJ2-7, with TRBD1 as a possible D gene (6 bases). The V end was cut by 5 bases, the J end by 6 bases, with 14 bases between. CDR3 length equals 13 residues. CDR1 is SGHTA and CDR2 is FQGNSA in the germline V gene. CDR3 residues: CASSRQAATEQYF. The CDR3, as DNA: TGTGCCAGCAGCAGACAGGCGGCTACCGAGCAGTACTTC. The variable domain in full, with the rest retrieved from reference TRBV7-2 and TRBJ2-7, is GAGVSQSPSNKVTEKGKDVELRCDPISGHTALYWYRQSLGQGLEFLIYFQGNSAPDKSGLPSDRFSAERTGGSVSTLTIQRTQQEDSAVYLCASSRQAATEQYFGPGTRLTVT.

J is TRBJ2-7 and V is TRBV7-9; TRBD1 matches at 8 bases. The germline V gene has CDR1 SEHNR and CDR2 FQNEAQ (reference sequence). V lost 8 bases and J lost 4; bases outside the gene matches: 1. The CDR3 consists of 11 residues. The CDR3 loop is CASGTGYEQYF. The CDR3 DNA sequence: TGTGCCAGCGGGACAGGATACGAGCAGTACTTC.

The chain joins TRBV2 to TRBJ1-5; D is ambiguous. The V and J ends lost 6 bases and 0 bases respectively, with 9 bases between them. Germline CDR1 reads SNHLY; CDR2 reads FYNNEI. The CDR3 runs 14 residues. CDR3 coding DNA: TGTGCCAGCAGACCGACAAGTAGCAATCAGCCCCAGCATTTT. This encodes CASRPTSSNQPQHF.

The chain uses TRBV6-5 and TRBJ1-6; 11 bases are shared with TRBD1. J lost 10 bases, V lost 7 bases, and 12 bases had no gene match. CDR1 and CDR2 (germline): MNHEY, SVGAGI. The CDR3 consists of 16 residues. The CDR3 spells CASTLGRTGGGSPLHF. In DNA, the CDR3 is TGTGCCAGCACTTTAGGAAGGACAGGGGGCGGCTCACCCCTCCACTTT.

This clonotype was counted between two and nine times. The chain carries TRBV25-1 and TRBJ2-1, with TRBD2 identical over 12 bases. V gave up 0 bases and J gave up 8 bases; unmatched junction bases: 11. CDR3 length: 18 amino acids. Per the germline V gene, CDR1 is MGHDK and CDR2 is SYGVNS. The CDR3 loop is CASSEYGSASSGGDEQFF. The CDR3 DNA sequence: TGTGCCAGCAGTGAATATGGGTCCGCCTCTAGCGGGGGGGATGAGCAGTTCTTC.

V usage is TRBV24-1 and J usage is TRBJ2-1; TRBD2 agrees at 10 bases. CDR1 and CDR2 (germline): KGHDR, SFDVKD. This CDR3 is built from 16 residues. J gave up 11 bases and V 0 bases, and 9 bases lay outside the gene matches. The CDR3 spells CATSDLRLAGSVKQFF. CDR3 in DNA: TGTGCCACCAGTGATTTGCGACTAGCGGGCTCGGTTAAGCAGTTCTTC.

This clonotype came up a few times. The V gene is TRBV29-1, the J gene TRBJ2-1; no clear D. Trimming left V 3 bases short and J 1 base short, with 13 bases between. Germline assignment: CDR1 SQVTM and CDR2 ANQGSEA. This CDR3 is 15 amino acids long. The CDR3 nucleotides read TGCAGCGTTGAGGACCAGGTAAATTCCTACAATGAGCAGTTCTTC. Residues: CSVEDQVNSYNEQFF.

The chain couples TRBV2 to TRBJ1-2; D remains ambiguous. The germline V and J ends were trimmed by 6 bases and 0 bases, with 14 bases remaining between them. Germline V CDR1 and CDR2: SNHLY, FYNNEI. The CDR3 extends over 15 amino acids. In DNA form, the CDR3 reads TGTGCCAGCAGGTGGACGGGCGATACTAACTATGGCTACACCTTC. Its translation: CASRWTGDTNYGYTF.

This clonotype was recorded at least ten times. CDR3 coding DNA: TGCGCCAGCAGCCAAGAAGTCTTGGGACAGGGTGCTGGAAACACCATATATTTT. Translation gives CASSQEVLGQGAGNTIYF. This chain connects TRBV4-3 to TRBJ1-3; 9 nucleotides line up with TRBD1. Germline CDR1 and CDR2: LGHNA and YSLEER. The CDR3 consists of 18 residues. Losses at the gene ends were 0 bases for V and 2 bases for J; bases not matched to a gene: 8.

V and J are TRBV2 and TRBJ2-7; perhaps D is TRBD1 or TRBD2 (5 bases each). The V end lost 6 bases, the J end lost 3 bases, and 15 bases lay between the germline ends. CDR1 is SNHLY and CDR2 is FYNNEI in the germline V gene. The CDR3 runs 14 residues. The CDR3 sequence is CASRRDGPLYEQYF. DNA for the CDR3: TGTGCCAGCAGACGGGACGGCCCCCTCTACGAGCAGTACTTC.

This clonotype has a single count. The CDR3 sequence is CASSEGRVRRYGYTF. The CDR3 DNA is TGTGCCAGCAGTGAAGGCAGGGTGAGGCGCTATGGCTACACCTTC. The rearrangement links TRBV2 to TRBJ1-2, with TRBD1 as a possible D gene (5 bases). CDR3 length: 15 residues. Trimming stripped 1 base from V and 4 bases from J, with 13 bases between. Germline V gene data show CDR1 as SNHLY and CDR2 as FYNNEI.

V gene TRBV10-2 combines with J gene TRBJ2-2; D perhaps matches TRBD2 (5 bases). Germline V CDR1 and CDR2: WSHSY, SAAADI. The CDR3 totals 11 residues. V lost 8 bases to trimming and J lost 5 bases, with 6 bases between them. The CDR3 DNA is TGCGCCAGCGGGGAGACCGGGGAGCTGTTTTTT. As protein: CASGETGELFF.

The chain recombines TRBV24-1 with TRBJ2-1; either TRBD1 or TRBD2 may supply D (5 bases each). The germline V gene encodes CDR1 KGHDR and CDR2 SFDVKD. The CDR3 extends over 17 amino acids. Trimming took off 5 bases at V and 6 bases at J, with 22 bases between the two ends. CDR3 amino acids: CATSAWGTQPGFNEQFF. CDR3 coding DNA: TGTGCCACCAGTGCCTGGGGGACCCAGCCGGGTTTCAATGAGCAGTTCTTC.

This clonotype was detected once. The chain combines TRBV24-1 with TRBJ2-1; D is unresolved. CDR3 length equals 12 residues. Trimming cost V 6 bases and J 9 bases, with 11 bases left between them. Germline values: CDR1 KGHDR, CDR2 SFDVKD. DNA for the CDR3: TGTGCCACCAGTACGGTTCTAAGTGAGCAGTTCTTC. It encodes CATSTVLSEQFF.

Only a few counts were recorded for this clonotype. The chain links TRBV7-9 to TRBJ2-7; perhaps D is TRBD1 or TRBD2 (5 bases each). The V gene's germline CDR1 is SEHNR and CDR2 FQNEAQ (reference sequence). This CDR3 contains 13 residues. V dropped 1 base and J dropped 3 bases, with 7 bases sitting between them. CDR3 sequence reads: CASSLGGDYEQYF. In nucleotides, the CDR3 is TGTGCCAGCAGCTTAGGAGGGGACTACGAGCAGTACTTC.

The rearrangement uses TRBV19 and TRBJ2-7, with 8 positions matching TRBD2. CDR1 and CDR2 from the germline V gene are LNHDA and SQIVND (reference sequence). Trimming removed 9 bases from V and 0 bases from J; junction bases left unmatched: 10. There are 15 residues in the CDR3. This chain's CDR3 is CASSSPSGYSYEQYF. The CDR3 DNA is TGTGCCAGCAGTTCCCCTAGCGGGTACTCCTACGAGCAGTACTTC.

This chain uses TRBV15 with TRBJ1-2; D is possibly TRBD1 (5 bases). This CDR3 has 15 residues. V gave up 5 bases and J gave up 4 bases, with 17 bases separating them. Germline CDR1 LNHNV, CDR2 YYDKDF (reference sequence). In DNA form, the CDR3 reads TGTGCCACCAGCCCCGGCCAGGGACCCCTCTATGGCTACACCTTC. Encoded protein: CATSPGQGPLYGYTF.

Regarding this clonotype: A read error may be the cause here, since a much bigger clone is one base away. The chain couples TRBV25-1 to TRBJ2-5; 15 nucleotides match TRBD2. CDR3 length: 17 amino acids. Germline CDR1 MGHDK, CDR2 SYGVNS. The V segment lost 5 bases and the J segment 6 bases; nucleotides outside the gene matches: 10. For the CDR3, the DNA is TGTGCCAGCAGTAGGACTAGCGGGGGGGCCAATGATAAGACCCAGTACTTC. It codes for CASSRTSGGANDKTQYF.

The chain uses TRBV29-1 and TRBJ2-7; TRBD1 might be the D (5 bases). The CDR3 consists of 13 residues. Germline lookup yields CDR1 SQVTM and CDR2 ANQGSEA. V was clipped by 6 bases and J by 6 bases, with 18 bases between them. The CDR3 region has the DNA TGCAGCGTCCGTCGAGGCCAGGGTAGCGAGCAGTACTTC. Amino acid sequence: CSVRRGQGSEQYF.

This clonotype was detected only a few times. This chain uses TRBV16 with TRBJ1-5; 9 nucleotides match TRBD1. V lost 2 bases and J lost 6; bases outside the gene matches: 5. The CDR3 loop spans 15 amino acids. Germline V CDR1 and CDR2: KGHSY, FQNENV. The CDR3 sequence: CASSQRWTGVQPQHF. DNA of the CDR3: TGTGCCAGCAGCCAACGGTGGACAGGGGTTCAGCCCCAGCATTTT.

The chain uses TRBV7-9 and TRBJ1-2; D uncertain. Germline CDR1 is SEHNR and CDR2 is FQNEAQ (reference sequence). The CDR3 runs 15 residues. Trimming left V 6 bases short and J 4 bases short, with 18 bases between. DNA of the CDR3: TGTGCCAGCAGTCGTGGTAGGGAAACGTTCTATGGCTACACCTTC. Translated, it gives CASSRGRETFYGYTF.